This T cell receptor (beta chain) was recovered during a study of control samples from healthy donors and cancer patients. Germline V gene sequence: CDR1 SGHVS, CDR2 FQNEAQ. The CDR3 consists of 16 residues. The V and J ends lost 4 bases and 3 bases, in that order; junction bases with no gene match: 5. This table comes from immunoSEQ multiplex PCR, and its TCRdb copy is limited to in-frame clones, with some not included. Here the sample spans roughly 120,000 clones, roughly nine tenths being singletons. This receptor was obtained from a woman between 50 and 59 years old with colorectal cancer. V and J are TRBV7-8 and TRBJ1-4; 10 bases align to TRBD1. Sequenced input: PBMCs. CDR3 bases: TGTGCCAGCAGCTCCCCCGGGACAGGGGCTAATGAAAAACTGTTTTTT. It is translated as CASSSPGTGANEKLFF. Based on the CDR3 plus reference TRBV7-8 and TRBJ1-4, the full variable domain is GAGVSQSPRYKVAKRGQDVALRCDPISGHVSLFWYQQALGQGPEFLTYFQNEAQLDKSGLPSDRFFAERPEGSVSTLKIQRTQQEDSAVYLCASSSPGTGANEKLFFGSGTQLSVL.